This entry features one TCR beta chain sequence. Its antigen is not known. Patients all relapsed after autologous stem cell transplantation, and there was variation in brentuximab vedotin exposure. Profiled with immunoSEQ multiplex PCR; TCRdb holds only in-frame clones, not every one. The table has 10,000 to 15,000 clones, about four fifths seen once; the top ten hold roughly 26%. The data stem from a study of PD-1 blockade in classical Hodgkin lymphoma. Findings and limits, study-wide: Nivolumab initiation under 1 year post-ASCT meant exclusion.

This specimen consisted of peripheral blood mononuclear cells (PBMCs), obtained at baseline. This clonotype originated in a human donor with classical Hodgkin lymphoma.

The CDR3 sequence: CASSSTYEQYF. The CDR3 DNA is TGTGCCAGCAGCTCCACCTACGAGCAGTACTTC. This chain connects TRBV7-2 to TRBJ2-7; D call uncertain. Germline-derived CDR1 and CDR2 are SGHTA and FQGNSA. The CDR3 has 11 amino acids. Trimming removed 4 bases at V and 2 bases at J, with 3 bases between.